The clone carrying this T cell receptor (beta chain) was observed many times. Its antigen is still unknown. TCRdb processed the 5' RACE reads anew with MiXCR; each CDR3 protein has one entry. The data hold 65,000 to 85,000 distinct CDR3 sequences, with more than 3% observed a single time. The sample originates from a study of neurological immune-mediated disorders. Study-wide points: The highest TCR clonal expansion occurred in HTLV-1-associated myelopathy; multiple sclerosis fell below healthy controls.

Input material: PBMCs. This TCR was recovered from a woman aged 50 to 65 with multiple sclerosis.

In nucleotides, the CDR3 is TGTGCCAGCAGTTTCCGACAGGGGACTGGAAACACCATATATTTT. Amino acids: CASSFRQGTGNTIYF. The chain couples TRBV6-5 to TRBJ1-3, with TRBD1 matching over 8 bases. CDR1 and CDR2 (germline): MNHEY, SVGAGI. The CDR3 runs 15 residues. The J segment lost 2 bases and the V segment lost 4 bases, leaving 4 bases of the junction unmatched.